These T cell receptor beta chains were read from a single sample in a study of human thymus T cells. The assay was immunoSEQ multiplex PCR, and TCRdb's table has in-frame clones only and misses some. This sample carries approximately 46,000 clones, around 93% of them seen once, and the ten largest clones take 0.15% to 0.2%. Sequencing was done on a sample of blood. These TCRs come from a girl under three years old with a congenital heart defect but otherwise immunologically healthy. The conserved cysteine and the conserved F or W are not part of the CDR3 here.

v_call cdr3_aa
TRBV11-2 ASSLDPGLEQF
TRBV6-5 ASSSAPTGDQPQH
TRBV4-3 ASSQDRSYEQY
TRBV7-2 ASSRRLADYEQY
TRBV5-1 ASSPGLAGTNTGELF
TRBV29-1 SVELGGNTEAF
TRBV28 ASSPRGGRVYEQY
TRBV2 ASRDNDRGVDYGYT
TRBV27 ASSPIEMWVHEQY
TRBV28 ASTGQPTDTQY
TRBV2 ASSVRESTDTQY
TRBV7-2 ASSPGLSNQPQH
TRBV18 ASSPSSTSPHEAF
TRBV7-9 ASSFVGSPVGNTIY
TRBV5-6 ASSFGTGSYEQY
TRBV4-1 ASSPGTGNTGELF
TRBV10-3 AITGTSGSAQY
TRBV28 ASSLGLGNQPQH
TRBV29-1 SSGTTPSGEQF
TRBV9 ASSAYPWGADGELF
TRBV6-5 ASARSSDNEQF
TRBV7-9 ASSFVETQY
TRBV5-8 ASSPEGLGPLGQF
TRBV28 ASRLRDSTHSGNTIY
TRBV18 ASSPGQISYEQY
TRBV5-4 AIRLNYGYT
TRBV15 ATSRDSFGGTDTQY
TRBV9 ASSGLGPGGGEQY
TRBV6-5 ASSPSQWTSYEQY